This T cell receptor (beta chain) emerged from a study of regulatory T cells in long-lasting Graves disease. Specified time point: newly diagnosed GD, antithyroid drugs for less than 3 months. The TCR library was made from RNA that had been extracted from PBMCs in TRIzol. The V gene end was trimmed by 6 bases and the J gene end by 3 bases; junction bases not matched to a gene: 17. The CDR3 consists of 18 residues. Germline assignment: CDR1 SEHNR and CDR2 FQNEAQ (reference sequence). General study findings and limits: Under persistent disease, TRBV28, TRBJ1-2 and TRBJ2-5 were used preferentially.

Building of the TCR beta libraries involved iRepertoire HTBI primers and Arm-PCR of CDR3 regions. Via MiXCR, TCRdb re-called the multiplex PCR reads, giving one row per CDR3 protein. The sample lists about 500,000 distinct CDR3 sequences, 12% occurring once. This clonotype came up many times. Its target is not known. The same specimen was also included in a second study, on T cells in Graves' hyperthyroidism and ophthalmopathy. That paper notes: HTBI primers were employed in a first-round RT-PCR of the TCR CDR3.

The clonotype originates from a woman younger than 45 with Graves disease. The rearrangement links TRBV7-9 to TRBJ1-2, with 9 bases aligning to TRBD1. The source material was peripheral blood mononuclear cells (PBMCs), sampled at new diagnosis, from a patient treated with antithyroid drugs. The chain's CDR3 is CASRMEGTGLRGDYGYTF. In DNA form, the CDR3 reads TGTGCCAGCAGAATGGAGGGGACAGGGCTCCGAGGGGACTATGGCTACACCTTC.